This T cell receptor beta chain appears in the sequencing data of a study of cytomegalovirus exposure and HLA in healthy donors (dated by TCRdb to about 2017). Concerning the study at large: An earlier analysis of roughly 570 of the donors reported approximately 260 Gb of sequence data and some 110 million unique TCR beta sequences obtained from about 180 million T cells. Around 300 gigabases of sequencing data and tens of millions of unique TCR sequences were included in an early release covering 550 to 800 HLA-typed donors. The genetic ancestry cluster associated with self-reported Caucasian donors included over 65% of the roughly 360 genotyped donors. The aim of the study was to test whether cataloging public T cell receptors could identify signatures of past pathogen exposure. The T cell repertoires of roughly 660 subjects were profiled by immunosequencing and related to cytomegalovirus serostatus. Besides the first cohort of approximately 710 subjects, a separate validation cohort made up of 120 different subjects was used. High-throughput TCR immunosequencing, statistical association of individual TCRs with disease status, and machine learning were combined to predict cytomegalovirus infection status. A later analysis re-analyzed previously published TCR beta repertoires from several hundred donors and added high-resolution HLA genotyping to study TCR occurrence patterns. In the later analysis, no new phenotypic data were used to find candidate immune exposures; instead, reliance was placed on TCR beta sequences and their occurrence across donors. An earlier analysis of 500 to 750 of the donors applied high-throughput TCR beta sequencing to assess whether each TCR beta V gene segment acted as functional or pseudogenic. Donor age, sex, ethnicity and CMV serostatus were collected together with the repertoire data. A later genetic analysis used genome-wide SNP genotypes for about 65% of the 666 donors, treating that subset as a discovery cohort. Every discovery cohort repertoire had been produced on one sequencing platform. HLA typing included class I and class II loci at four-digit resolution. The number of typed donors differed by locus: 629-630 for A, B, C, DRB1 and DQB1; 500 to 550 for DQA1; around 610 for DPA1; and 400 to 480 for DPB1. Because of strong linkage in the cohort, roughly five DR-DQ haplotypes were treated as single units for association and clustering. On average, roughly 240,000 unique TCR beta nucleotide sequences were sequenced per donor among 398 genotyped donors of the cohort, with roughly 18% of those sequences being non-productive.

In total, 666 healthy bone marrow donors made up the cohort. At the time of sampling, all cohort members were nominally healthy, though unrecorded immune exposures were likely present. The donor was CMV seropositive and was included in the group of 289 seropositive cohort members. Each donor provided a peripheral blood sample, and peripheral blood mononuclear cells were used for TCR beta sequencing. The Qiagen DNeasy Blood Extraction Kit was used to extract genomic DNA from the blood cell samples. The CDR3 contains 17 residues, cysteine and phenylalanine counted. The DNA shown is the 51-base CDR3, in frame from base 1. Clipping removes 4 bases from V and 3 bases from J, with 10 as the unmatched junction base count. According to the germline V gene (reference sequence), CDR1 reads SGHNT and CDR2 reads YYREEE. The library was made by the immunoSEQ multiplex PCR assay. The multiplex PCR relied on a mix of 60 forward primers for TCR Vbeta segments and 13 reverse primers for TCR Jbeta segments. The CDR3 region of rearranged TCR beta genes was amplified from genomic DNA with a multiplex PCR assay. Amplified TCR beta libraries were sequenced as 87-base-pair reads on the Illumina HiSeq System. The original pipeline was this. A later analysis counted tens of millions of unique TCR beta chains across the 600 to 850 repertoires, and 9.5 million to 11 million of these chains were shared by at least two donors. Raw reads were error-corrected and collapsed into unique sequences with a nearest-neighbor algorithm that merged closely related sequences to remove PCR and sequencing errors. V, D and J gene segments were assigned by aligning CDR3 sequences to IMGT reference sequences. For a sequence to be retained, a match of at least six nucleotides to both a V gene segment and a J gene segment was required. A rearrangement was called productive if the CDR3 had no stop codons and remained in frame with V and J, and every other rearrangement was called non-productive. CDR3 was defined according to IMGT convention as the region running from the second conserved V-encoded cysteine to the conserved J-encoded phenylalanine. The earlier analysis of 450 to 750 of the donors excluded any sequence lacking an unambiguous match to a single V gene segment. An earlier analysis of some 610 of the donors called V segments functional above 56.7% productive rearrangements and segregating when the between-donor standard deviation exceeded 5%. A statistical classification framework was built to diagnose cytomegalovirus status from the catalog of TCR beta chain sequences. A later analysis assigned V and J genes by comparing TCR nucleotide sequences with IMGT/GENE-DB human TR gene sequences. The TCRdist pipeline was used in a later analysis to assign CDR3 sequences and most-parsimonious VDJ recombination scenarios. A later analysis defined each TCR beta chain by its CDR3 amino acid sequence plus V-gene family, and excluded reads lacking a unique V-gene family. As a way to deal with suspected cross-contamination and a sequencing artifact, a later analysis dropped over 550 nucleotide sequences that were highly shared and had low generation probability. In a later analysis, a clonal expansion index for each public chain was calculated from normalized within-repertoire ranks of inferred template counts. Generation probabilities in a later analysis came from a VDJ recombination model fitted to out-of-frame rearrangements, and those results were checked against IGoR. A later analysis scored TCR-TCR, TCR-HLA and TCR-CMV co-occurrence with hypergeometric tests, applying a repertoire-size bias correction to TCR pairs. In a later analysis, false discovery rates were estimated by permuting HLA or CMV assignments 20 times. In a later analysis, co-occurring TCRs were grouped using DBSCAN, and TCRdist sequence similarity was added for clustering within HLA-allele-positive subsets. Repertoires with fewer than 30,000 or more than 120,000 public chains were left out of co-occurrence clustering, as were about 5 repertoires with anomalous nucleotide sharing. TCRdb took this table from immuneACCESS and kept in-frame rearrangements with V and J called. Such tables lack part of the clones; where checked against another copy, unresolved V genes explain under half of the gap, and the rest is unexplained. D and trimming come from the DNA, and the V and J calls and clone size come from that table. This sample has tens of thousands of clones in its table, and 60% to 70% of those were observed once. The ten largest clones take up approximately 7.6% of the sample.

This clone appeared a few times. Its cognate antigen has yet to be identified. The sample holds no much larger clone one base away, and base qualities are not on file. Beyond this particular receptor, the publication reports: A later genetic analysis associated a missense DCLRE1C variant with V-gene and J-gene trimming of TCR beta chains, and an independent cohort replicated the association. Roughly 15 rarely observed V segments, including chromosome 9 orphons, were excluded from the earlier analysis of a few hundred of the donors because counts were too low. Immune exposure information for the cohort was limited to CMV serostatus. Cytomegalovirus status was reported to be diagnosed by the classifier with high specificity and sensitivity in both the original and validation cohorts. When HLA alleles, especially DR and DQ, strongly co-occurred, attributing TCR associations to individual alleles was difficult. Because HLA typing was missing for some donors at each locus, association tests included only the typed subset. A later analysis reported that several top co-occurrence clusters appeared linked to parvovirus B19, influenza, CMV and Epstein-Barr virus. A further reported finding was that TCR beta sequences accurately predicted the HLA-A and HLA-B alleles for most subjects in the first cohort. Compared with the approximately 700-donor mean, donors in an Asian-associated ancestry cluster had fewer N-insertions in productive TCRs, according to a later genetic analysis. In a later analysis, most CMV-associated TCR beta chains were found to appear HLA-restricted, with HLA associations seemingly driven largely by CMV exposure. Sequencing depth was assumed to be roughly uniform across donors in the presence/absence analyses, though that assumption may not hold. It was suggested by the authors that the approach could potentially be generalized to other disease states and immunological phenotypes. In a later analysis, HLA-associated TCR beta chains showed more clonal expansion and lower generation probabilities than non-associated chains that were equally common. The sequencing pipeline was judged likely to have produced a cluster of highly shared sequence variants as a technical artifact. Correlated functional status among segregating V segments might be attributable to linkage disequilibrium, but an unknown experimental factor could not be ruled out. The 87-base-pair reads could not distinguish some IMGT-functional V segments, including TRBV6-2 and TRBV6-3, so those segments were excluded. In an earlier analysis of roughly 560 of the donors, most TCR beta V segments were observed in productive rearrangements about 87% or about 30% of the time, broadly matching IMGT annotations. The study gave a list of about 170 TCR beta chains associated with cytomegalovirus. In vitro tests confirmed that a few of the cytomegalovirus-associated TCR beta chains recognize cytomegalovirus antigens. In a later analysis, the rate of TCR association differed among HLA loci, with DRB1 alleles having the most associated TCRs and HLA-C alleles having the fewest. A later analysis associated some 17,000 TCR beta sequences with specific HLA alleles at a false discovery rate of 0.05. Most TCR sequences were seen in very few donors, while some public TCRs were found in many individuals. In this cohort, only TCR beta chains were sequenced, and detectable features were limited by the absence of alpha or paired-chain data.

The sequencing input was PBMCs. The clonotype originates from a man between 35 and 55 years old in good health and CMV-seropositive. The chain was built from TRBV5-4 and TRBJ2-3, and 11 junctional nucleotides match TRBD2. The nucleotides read TGTGCCAGCAGCAGCTTAGCGGGAGGGCCGGGGACAGATACGCAGTATTTT. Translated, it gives CASSSLAGGPGTDTQYF.